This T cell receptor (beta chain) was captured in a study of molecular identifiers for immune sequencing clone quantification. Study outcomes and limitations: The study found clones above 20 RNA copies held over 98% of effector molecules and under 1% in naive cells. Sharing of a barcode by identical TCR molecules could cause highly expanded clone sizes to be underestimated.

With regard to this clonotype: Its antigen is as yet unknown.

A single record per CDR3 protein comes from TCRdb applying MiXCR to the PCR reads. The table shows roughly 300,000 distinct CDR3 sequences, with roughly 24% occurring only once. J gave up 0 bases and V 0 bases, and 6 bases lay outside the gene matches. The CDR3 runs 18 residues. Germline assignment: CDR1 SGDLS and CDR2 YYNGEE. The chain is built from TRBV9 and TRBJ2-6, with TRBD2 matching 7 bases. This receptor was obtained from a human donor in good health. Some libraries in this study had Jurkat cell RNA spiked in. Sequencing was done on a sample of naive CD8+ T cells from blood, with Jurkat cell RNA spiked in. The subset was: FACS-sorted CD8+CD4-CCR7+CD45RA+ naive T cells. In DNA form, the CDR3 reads TGTGCCAGCAGCGTAGAGTCCGGGAGGAGCTCTGGGGCCAACGTCCTGACTTTC. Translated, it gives CASSVESGRSSGANVLTF.